This T cell receptor (beta chain) originates from a study of shared clonotypes between healthy human individuals. Across the whole study: With ages of 18 to 49, the donors were two women and a few men.

The V end lost 5 bases, the J end lost 2 bases, and 9 bases lay between the germline ends. The CDR3 spans 13 residues. CDR1 and CDR2 from the germline V gene are MDHEN and SYDVKM. Turning to this clone: In the same sample, other DNA sequences code for this CDR3.

Some clones are missing from TCRdb's copy, which holds only in-frame ones; the method was immunoSEQ multiplex PCR. The profile covers 2 million to 2.5 million clones, with 85% to 95% appearing a single time and approximately 0.41% taken by the ten largest. The sample comprised naive CD4+ T cells from PBMCs. Indicated subset: CD45RA+ positively selected. The V and J genes are TRBV28 and TRBJ1-1, with D maybe TRBD1 (5 bases). This TCR was recovered from a man between 18 and 29 years old in good health. Some clones in this sample may be carry-over from other donors' samples. The CDR3 loop reads CASSRDRNTEAFF. In nucleotides, the CDR3 is TGTGCCAGCAGTCGAGACAGAAACACTGAAGCTTTCTTT.